A selection of T cell receptor beta chains follows, all from one sample in a study of shared clonotypes between healthy human individuals. Here immunoSEQ multiplex PCR was the method, and the copy in TCRdb shows in-frame clones only, minus some. Of approximately 500,000 clones in the sample, around 73% were seen once. The specimen was PBMCs. The receptors were gathered from a woman aged 40 to 55 in good health. Some clones in this sample may be carry-over from other donors' samples. Both conserved end residues are part of each CDR3. D genes are given only for firm matches. Clone size is shown for a subset of rows, as once, few, many or a class of expanded clone.

-	TRBV28	TRBJ2-4	-	TGTGCCAGCGGTCCCAGCCAGATAGCCAAAAACATTCAGTACTTC	CASGPSQIAKNIQYF
TRBD1	TRBV30	TRBJ2-5	-	TGTGCCTGGAGTGCCCAAAGGGGGCTAGAGACCCAGTACTTC	CAWSAQRGLETQYF
-	TRBV21-1	TRBJ2-7	few	TGTGCCAGCAGCAAAGCTTGGGAGGCTACCTACGAGCAGTACTTC	CASSKAWEATYEQYF
-	TRBV15	TRBJ2-5	-	TGTGCCACCAGCAGAGGCTTAGGTACTTTGGAGACCCAGTACTTC	CATSRGLGTLETQYF
-	TRBV7-9	TRBJ2-2	once	TGTGCCAGCAGCTTAGACAGAAACACCGGGGAGCTGTTTTTT	CASSLDRNTGELFF
-	TRBV6-5	TRBJ2-7	once	TGTGCCAGCAGTCCCACCGGGGACACGGGGTACGAGCAGTACTTC	CASSPTGDTGYEQYF
TRBD2	TRBV2	TRBJ2-1	-	TGTGCCAGCAGAGGGGGCGGACTAGCGGGAGTAATCAATGAGCAGTTCTTC	CASRGGGLAGVINEQFF
-	TRBV28	TRBJ2-2	-	TGTGCCAGCAGTTTATTAAGGGAGAACGGGGAGCTGTTTTTT	CASSLLRENGELFF
-	TRBV9	TRBJ2-1	-	TGTGCCAGCAGCCCCCGGGACACCTCCTACAATGAGCAGTTCTTC	CASSPRDTSYNEQFF
TRBD1	TRBV5-1	TRBJ1-1	-	TGCGCCAGCAGCCGTTTGACAGGGGGGACTGAAGCTTTCTTT	CASSRLTGGTEAFF
-	TRBV5-4	TRBJ2-7	-	TGTGCCAGCAGCTTATCCAGTTCCTACGAGCAGTACTTC	CASSLSSSYEQYF
-	TRBV11-2	TRBJ1-5	-	TGTGCCAGCAGCGAACGGGCGGGGAATCAGCCCCAGCATTTT	CASSERAGNQPQHF
-	TRBV11-2	TRBJ2-1	-	TGTGCCAGCAGCTTAGATGGCCTAGGTTACAATGAGCAGTTCTTC	CASSLDGLGYNEQFF
-	TRBV28	TRBJ1-5	-	TGTGCCAGCAGTTTATACGGGGGTATCAGCAATCAGCCCCAGCATTTT	CASSLYGGISNQPQHF
TRBD1	TRBV30	TRBJ2-7	few	TGTGCCTGGAGTGTAAACAGGGGGGTTTACTTC	CAWSVNRGVYF
TRBD2	TRBV7-2	TRBJ2-5	-	TGTGCCAGCAGCTTTCCGGGAGGGGCCCAGTACTTC	CASSFPGGAQYF
TRBD2	TRBV5-3	TRBJ2-7	-	TGTGCCAGAAGCTTGATAGCGGGAGGCCAAGTACCCTGCTCCTACGAGCAGTACTTC	CARSLIAGGQVPCSYEQYF
-	TRBV10-3	TRBJ1-3	-	TGTGCCATCAGTGGGGACGGAAACACCATATATTTT	CAISGDGNTIYF
-	TRBV5-1	TRBJ2-7	-	TGCGCCAGCAGCTTTACTGGACCTACCTACGAGCAGTACTTC	CASSFTGPTYEQYF
-	TRBV5-1	TRBJ2-3	-	TGCGCCAGCAGCCAAGGTAGTTTGGAGGGATTAGCAGATACGCAGTATTTT	CASSQGSLEGLADTQYF
-	TRBV5-1	TRBJ1-2	-	TGCGCCAGCAGCTTGGCCCCCGGCAGTCCTAACTATGGCTACACCTTC	CASSLAPGSPNYGYTF
-	TRBV11-2	TRBJ2-1	-	TGTGCCAGCAGCTTGGGAGTGGCGGGCAATGAGCAGTTCTTC	CASSLGVAGNEQFF
-	TRBV19	TRBJ1-4	-	TGTGCCAGTAGTGGGATTAATGAAAAACTGTTTTTT	CASSGINEKLFF
TRBD1	TRBV30	TRBJ1-2	once	TGTGCCTGGACAGGGGGGAAGAATGTTGGTGGCTACACCTTC	CAWTGGKNVGGYTF
TRBD1	TRBV28	TRBJ1-1	-	TGTGCCAGCAGTTCCAGGGGGCCGAACACTGAAGCTTTCTTT	CASSSRGPNTEAFF
-	TRBV5-1	TRBJ2-3	-	TGCGCCAGCAGCTTGGCCATTTCCACAGATACGCAGTATTTT	CASSLAISTDTQYF
TRBD2	TRBV7-2	TRBJ2-1	-	TGTGCCAGCAGGACCAAGCGGGGGGGGTCGTGGAATGAGCAGTTCTTC	CASRTKRGGSWNEQFF
TRBD2	TRBV5-1	TRBJ2-1	-	TGCGCCAGCAGCCTACGGACTAGCGGGACTAACAATGAGCAGTTCTTC	CASSLRTSGTNNEQFF
-	TRBV10-3	TRBJ2-2	-	TGTGCCATCAGTGTCAACAGACCGAACACCGGGGAGCTGTTTTTT	CAISVNRPNTGELFF
-	TRBV6-1	TRBJ2-7	-	TGTGCCAGCAGTGAAGCGGCGGCAAGGAGCTCCTACGAGCAGTACTTC	CASSEAAARSSYEQYF
-	TRBV29-1	TRBJ1-3	-	TGCAGCGTTGGGCAGGGGAATCGAGGCTCTGGAAACACCATATATTTT	CSVGQGNRGSGNTIYF